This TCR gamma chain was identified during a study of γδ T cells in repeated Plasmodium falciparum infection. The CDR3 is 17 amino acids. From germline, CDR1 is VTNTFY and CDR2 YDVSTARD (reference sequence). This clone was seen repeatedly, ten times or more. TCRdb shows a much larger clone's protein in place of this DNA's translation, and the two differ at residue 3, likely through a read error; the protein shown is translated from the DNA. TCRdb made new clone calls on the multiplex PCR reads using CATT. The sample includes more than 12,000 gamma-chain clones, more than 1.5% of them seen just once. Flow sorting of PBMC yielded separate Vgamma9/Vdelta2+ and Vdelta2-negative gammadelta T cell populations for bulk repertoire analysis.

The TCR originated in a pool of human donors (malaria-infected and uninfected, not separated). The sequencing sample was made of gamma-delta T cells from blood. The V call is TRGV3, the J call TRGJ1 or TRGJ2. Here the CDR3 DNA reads TGTGCCTCCTGGGACAGGCGAGGGCTGTTGGGATATTATAAGAAACTCTTT. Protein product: CASWDRRGLLGYYKKLF.